The clone carrying this TCR beta chain was counted once. The data were obtained in a study of blood T cell repertoires in COVID-19. Study-level background: Sites across the United States, Italy and Spain contributed samples from acute and convalescent COVID-19.

Germline values: CDR1 SEHNR, CDR2 FQNEAQ (reference sequence). Deletions cut 4 bases from V and 7 bases from J, with 17 bases between. CDR3 length: 15 amino acids. Sequencing was performed with immunoSEQ multiplex PCR; in TCRdb, only in-frame clones are kept and a portion is missing. This sample yields a few hundred thousand clones, of which around 90% are seen a single time; about a tenth belongs to the top ten. Enrolled through a virtual design, the participants were between about 18 and 89 years of age and came from 24 US areas. The rearrangement joins TRBV7-9 to TRBJ1-5; D might be TRBD1 (6 bases). The source is a man aged 18-30 years with acute COVID-19. The sequenced material came from PBMCs or T cells enriched from blood (not recorded which). The DNA for the CDR3 is TGTGCCAGCAGCTCTGAAGCGACAGGAGGCCAGCCCCAGCATTTT. This translates into CASSSEATGGQPQHF.